What follows are 24 T cell receptor beta chains derived from one specimen sequenced in a study of T cell responses to AZD1222 COVID-19 vaccine. Sequencing used immunoSEQ multiplex PCR; TCRdb keeps in-frame clones, though not all of them. The data hold around 120,000 clones, with roughly 90% observed a single time. The sequencing here drew on peripheral blood, taken on day 0 of AZD1222 vaccination. The receptors here all came from an adult in good health.

This clone was found once. The chain combines TRBV30 with TRBJ2-7; D not certain. Germline V lookup: CDR1 GTSNPN, CDR2 SVGIG (reference sequence). The CDR3 extends over 13 amino acids. Trimming pared 0 bases from V and 0 bases from J, leaving 6 bases between. The DNA of the CDR3 is TGTGCCTGGAGTGTGGGCAGCTCCTACGAGCAGTACTTC. This translates into CAWSVGSSYEQYF.

The rearrangement uses TRBV7-9 and TRBJ2-7; 14 nucleotides line up with TRBD2. V was pared by 2 bases and J by 7 bases, with 7 bases of the junction left unmatched. CDR3 length: 16 residues. Germline values: CDR1 SEHNR, CDR2 FQNEAQ (reference sequence). The CDR3 spells CASSLIGLAGGEEQYF. The CDR3 DNA follows: TGTGCCAGCAGCTTAATCGGACTAGCGGGGGGTGAAGAGCAGTACTTC.

CDR3 bases: TGTGCCAGCAGCTTAGGAATGGGAAACTATGGCTACACCTTC. Protein product: CASSLGMGNYGYTF. The chain couples TRBV7-2 to TRBJ1-2; D remains ambiguous. The CDR3 loop spans 14 amino acids. The germline V gene encodes CDR1 SGHTA and CDR2 FQGNSA. Trimming took 1 base from V and 2 from J, leaving 8 bases between them.

The rearrangement joins TRBV12-3 or TRBV12-4 to TRBJ1-2; 7 nucleotides align to TRBD1. Germline trimming cut 5 bases from V and 4 bases from J; bases unmatched to any gene: 4. This CDR3 has 13 residues. CDR3 region: CASSRRGGYGYTF. The CDR3 DNA follows: TGTGCCAGCAGTCGCAGGGGGGGCTATGGCTACACCTTC.

This chain uses TRBV29-1 with TRBJ1-2, with 10 bases matching TRBD1. Germline lookup yields CDR1 SQVTM and CDR2 ANQGSEA. This CDR3 spans 14 amino acids. V lost 8 bases and J lost 6; bases outside the gene matches: 12. CDR3 sequence reads: CSTPGQGGTDGYTF. The CDR3, as DNA: TGCAGCACCCCTGGACAGGGGGGGACGGATGGCTACACCTTC.

The CDR3 nucleotides read TGTGCCAGCAGCTTGCCCGACAGGGCGTATGGGTCTGGGGCCAACGTCCTGACTTTC. This sequence encodes CASSLPDRAYGSGANVLTF. The rearrangement links TRBV5-6 to TRBJ2-6; 7 positions agree with TRBD1. The V gene's germline CDR1 is SGHDT and CDR2 YYEEEE. This CDR3 contains 19 residues. The V segment lost 1 base and the J segment 1 base; nucleotides outside the gene matches: 11.

The DNA for the CDR3 is TGTGCCAGCAGCCCCTGGACAGATATGAACACTGAAGCTTTCTTT. Residues: CASSPWTDMNTEAFF. The chain links TRBV4-2 to TRBJ1-1; the D gene is possibly TRBD1 (6 bases). Deletions cut 4 bases from V and 0 bases from J, with 12 bases between. Germline assignment: CDR1 LGHNA and CDR2 YNFKEQ. The CDR3 is 15 amino acids.

V and J are TRBV4-3 and TRBJ1-1, with D possibly matching TRBD1 (6 bases). V gave up 4 bases and J gave up 5 bases, with 14 bases separating them. The CDR3 covers 14 residues. From germline, CDR1 is LGHNA and CDR2 YSLEER. CDR3 DNA: TGCGCCAGCAGCCCGGGAGGGGGTCGGACTGAAGCTTTCTTT. Translation gives CASSPGGGRTEAFF.

The chain links TRBV30 to TRBJ1-6, with D possibly matching TRBD1 (5 bases). The V end lost 4 bases, the J end lost 7 bases, and 26 bases lay between the germline ends. The CDR3 extends over 18 amino acids. Germline V lookup: CDR1 GTSNPN, CDR2 SVGIG (reference sequence). CDR3 in amino acids: CAWKTGLYPGEWNSPLHF. CDR3 nucleotide sequence: TGTGCCTGGAAAACAGGACTTTATCCCGGGGAGTGGAATTCACCCCTCCACTTT.

V gene TRBV9 combines with J gene TRBJ1-3, with 8 bases fitting TRBD1. Per germline, CDR1 SGDLS and CDR2 YYNGEE. This CDR3 is 16 amino acids long. Unmatched junction bases numbered 8, after V lost 4 bases and J lost 2 bases. CDR3 DNA sequence: TGTGCCAGCAGCCCCCGGACAGGGCTAACTGGAAACACCATATATTTT. It specifies CASSPRTGLTGNTIYF.

The rearrangement uses TRBV28 and TRBJ1-3; D is unclear. This CDR3 is 14 amino acids long. The germline V gene has CDR1 MDHEN and CDR2 SYDVKM. The ends were cut back, 3 bases at V and 4 bases at J, with 10 bases in the middle. The CDR3 loop is CASSFGLAGNTIYF. The CDR3 DNA sequence: TGTGCCAGCAGTTTTGGGTTAGCAGGAAACACCATATATTTT.

V usage is TRBV6-5 and J usage is TRBJ2-7; unclear D gene. CDR1 and CDR2 from the germline V gene are MNHEY and SVGAGI. The CDR3 covers 15 residues. V lost 5 bases, J lost 6 bases, and 20 bases lay in between. CDR3 in DNA: TGTGCCAGCAGTAAATCCCTCACGAGTTGGGGCGAGCAGTACTTC. Protein product: CASSKSLTSWGEQYF.

The V and J genes are TRBV7-6 and TRBJ1-3, with 9 bases matching TRBD1. The CDR3 is 15 residues long. V shed 4 bases, J shed 2 bases, and the junction held 3 bases outside the gene matches. From germline, CDR1 is SGHVS and CDR2 FNYEAQ. The CDR3 coding sequence is TGTGCCAGCAGCTCGACAGGGGGTACTGGAAACACCATATATTTT. Translated, it gives CASSSTGGTGNTIYF.

This chain joins TRBV29-1 and TRBJ2-1; no definite D call. Germline CDR1 reads SQVTM; CDR2 reads ANQGSEA. CDR3 length: 13 residues. Between the trimmed V and J ends, which lost 4 bases and 7 bases, there was a span of 14 bases. The CDR3 coding sequence is TGCAGCGTTGCTCGGCGCCTGGGGAATGAGCAGTTCTTC. This gives the protein CSVARRLGNEQFF.

This chain connects TRBV28 to TRBJ1-1, with D maybe TRBD1 (6 bases). Trimming took off 2 bases at V and 0 bases at J, with 16 bases between the two ends. CDR1 and CDR2 (germline): MDHEN, SYDVKM. The CDR3 extends over 17 amino acids. The CDR3 DNA is TGTGCCAGCAGTTTAATAGGGGGGGCGCACATGAACACTGAAGCTTTCTTT. Encoded protein: CASSLIGGAHMNTEAFF.

This clone was found once. The rearrangement joins TRBV7-6 to TRBJ2-7, with 12 bases matching TRBD2. The germline V gene has CDR1 SGHVS and CDR2 FNYEAQ. CDR3 length: 19 residues. V lost 3 bases to trimming and J lost 2 bases; unmatched junction nucleotides: 14. CDR3 sequence reads: CASSLEPGLAGIEAYEQYF. CDR3 in DNA: TGTGCCAGCAGCTTGGAACCGGGACTAGCGGGTATAGAAGCCTACGAGCAGTACTTC.

The chain links TRBV28 to TRBJ2-3, with 8 bases identical to TRBD1. Germline loops: CDR1 MDHEN, CDR2 SYDVKM. This CDR3 comprises 16 residues. The V gene end was trimmed by 5 bases and the J gene end by 0 bases; junction bases not matched to a gene: 7. Written as DNA, the CDR3 is TGTGCCAGCAGTGAAAGGACAGGGAGGAGCACAGATACGCAGTATTTT. Translation: CASSERTGRSTDTQYF.

This chain links TRBV5-1 with TRBJ1-4, with D uncertain. Germline values: CDR1 SGHRS, CDR2 YFSETQ. The CDR3 consists of 15 residues. Trimming removed 6 bases from V and 2 bases from J, with 14 bases in between. CDR3 region: CASTGGAVTNEKLFF. The CDR3 DNA sequence: TGCGCCAGCACGGGAGGAGCTGTCACTAATGAAAAACTGTTTTTT.

The chain joins TRBV7-2 to TRBJ1-2; D uncertain. Trimming shortened V by 4 bases and J by 4 bases, and 4 bases separated the two germline ends. This CDR3 has 11 amino acids. Per the germline V gene, CDR1 is SGHTA and CDR2 is FQGNSA. CDR3 in DNA: TGTGCCAGCAGCTCACTCTATGGCTACACCTTC. As protein: CASSSLYGYTF.

A single count supports this clone. The chain carries TRBV7-8 and TRBJ1-2; TRBD1 aligns across 9 bases. The CDR3 is 14 amino acids. V gave up 5 bases and J gave up 4 bases; unmatched junction bases: 5. Germline CDR1 SGHVS, CDR2 FQNEAQ. CDR3 nucleotide sequence: TGTGCCAGCAGCCGAGACAGGGGGGCCTATGGCTACACCTTC. Encoded protein: CASSRDRGAYGYTF. The whole variable domain, remainder taken from reference TRBV7-8 and TRBJ1-2, is GAGVSQSPRYKVAKRGQDVALRCDPISGHVSLFWYQQALGQGPEFLTYFQNEAQLDKSGLPSDRFFAERPEGSVSTLKIQRTQQEDSAVYLCASSRDRGAYGYTFGSGTRLTVV.

There are many counts of this clone. This chain uses TRBV18 with TRBJ2-1, with 8 bases lining up with TRBD2. This CDR3 has 15 amino acids. The V segment lost 1 base and the J segment 6 bases; nucleotides outside the gene matches: 5. The germline V gene encodes CDR1 KGHSH and CDR2 LQKENI. The chain's CDR3 is CASSPHSGGLNEQFF. Written as DNA, the CDR3 is TGTGCCAGCTCACCACATTCGGGAGGGCTCAATGAGCAGTTCTTC.

The chain carries TRBV6-2 or TRBV6-3 and TRBJ2-2, with TRBD1 matching 8 bases. The V and J ends lost 4 bases and 1 base, in that order; junction bases with no gene match: 20. The CDR3 contains 21 residues. Germline CDR1 is MNHEY and CDR2 is SVGEGT. CDR3 DNA sequence: TGTGCCAGCAGTTTCCTATTCCGGGACAGGACACGGGGAGGGAACACCGGGGAGCTGTTTTTT. Protein: CASSFLFRDRTRGGNTGELFF.

The chain links TRBV6-6 to TRBJ1-5; D perhaps matches TRBD1 (5 bases). Germline CDR1 and CDR2: MNHNY and SVGAGI (reference sequence). Trimming took off 3 bases at V and 3 bases at J, with 9 bases between the two ends. The CDR3 is 14 residues long. CDR3 in DNA: TGTGCCAGCAGTTATTCAGGGCCCAATCAGCCCCAGCATTTT. It specifies CASSYSGPNQPQHF.

This chain connects TRBV27 to TRBJ1-1; 8 bases agree with TRBD1. Germline lookup yields CDR1 MNHEY and CDR2 SMNVEV (reference sequence). This CDR3 is 17 amino acids long. J was trimmed by 6 bases and V by 7 bases; bases with no gene match: 19. The CDR3 nucleotides are TGTGCCAGCATCCGGGGGGCAGGGGGCGCCCTCAATGCTGAAGCTTTCTTT. This sequence encodes CASIRGAGGALNAEAFF.